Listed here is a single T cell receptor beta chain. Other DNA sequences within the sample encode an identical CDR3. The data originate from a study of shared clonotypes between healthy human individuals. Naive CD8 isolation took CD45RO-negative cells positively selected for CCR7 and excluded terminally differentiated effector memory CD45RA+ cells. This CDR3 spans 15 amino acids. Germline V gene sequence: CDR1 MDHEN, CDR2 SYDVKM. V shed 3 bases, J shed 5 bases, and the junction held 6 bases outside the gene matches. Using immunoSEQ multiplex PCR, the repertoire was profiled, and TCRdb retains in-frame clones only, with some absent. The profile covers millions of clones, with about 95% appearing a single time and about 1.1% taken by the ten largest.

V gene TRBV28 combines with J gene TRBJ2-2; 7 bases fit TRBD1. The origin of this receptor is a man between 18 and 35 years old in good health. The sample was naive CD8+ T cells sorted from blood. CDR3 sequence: CASSFRGSRTGELFF. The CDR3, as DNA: TGTGCCAGCAGTTTCAGGGGGTCTCGGACCGGGGAGCTGTTTTTT.